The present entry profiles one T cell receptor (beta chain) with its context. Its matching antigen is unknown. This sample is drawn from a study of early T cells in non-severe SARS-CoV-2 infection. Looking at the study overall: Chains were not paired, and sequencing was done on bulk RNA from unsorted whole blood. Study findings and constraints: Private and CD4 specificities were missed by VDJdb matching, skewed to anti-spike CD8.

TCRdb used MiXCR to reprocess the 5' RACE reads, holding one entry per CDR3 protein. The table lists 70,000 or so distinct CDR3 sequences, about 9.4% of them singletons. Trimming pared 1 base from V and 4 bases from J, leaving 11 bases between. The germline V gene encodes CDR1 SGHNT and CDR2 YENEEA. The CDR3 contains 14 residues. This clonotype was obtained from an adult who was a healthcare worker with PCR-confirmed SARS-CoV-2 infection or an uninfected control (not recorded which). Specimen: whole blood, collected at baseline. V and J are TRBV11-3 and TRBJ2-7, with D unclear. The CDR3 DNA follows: TGTGCCAGCAGCTTAGGCAACCAGGAGTACGAGCAGTACTTC. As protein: CASSLGNQEYEQYF.